Sequencing of this TCR beta chain was carried out in a study of cytomegalovirus exposure and HLA in healthy donors. Whole-study results and caveats: In a later analysis, the majority of CMV-associated beta chains seemingly showed HLA restriction. Most sequenced TCRs were rare (though some public TCRs occurred in many donors). Available immune exposure information was restricted to CMV serostatus only.

This clone was seen only a few times. The antigen remains undetermined. With 60 Vbeta and 13 Jbeta primers, the PCR was carried out. This table comes from immunoSEQ multiplex PCR, and its TCRdb copy is limited to in-frame clones, with some not included. The sample has 100,000 to 150,000 clones, roughly 17% seen once. The length of the CDR3 is 15 residues. Germline lookup yields CDR1 MNHEY and CDR2 SMNVEV (reference sequence). V lost 1 base and J lost 10; bases outside the gene matches: 6. This TCR came from a female donor in good health and CMV-seropositive. The rearrangement uses TRBV27 and TRBJ1-6; 8 bases map to TRBD1. The specimen was PBMCs. CDR3 sequence (DNA): TGTGCCAGCAGTTTATTGGGGACAGGTGGATCACCCCTCCACTTT. Translated: CASSLLGTGGSPLHF.